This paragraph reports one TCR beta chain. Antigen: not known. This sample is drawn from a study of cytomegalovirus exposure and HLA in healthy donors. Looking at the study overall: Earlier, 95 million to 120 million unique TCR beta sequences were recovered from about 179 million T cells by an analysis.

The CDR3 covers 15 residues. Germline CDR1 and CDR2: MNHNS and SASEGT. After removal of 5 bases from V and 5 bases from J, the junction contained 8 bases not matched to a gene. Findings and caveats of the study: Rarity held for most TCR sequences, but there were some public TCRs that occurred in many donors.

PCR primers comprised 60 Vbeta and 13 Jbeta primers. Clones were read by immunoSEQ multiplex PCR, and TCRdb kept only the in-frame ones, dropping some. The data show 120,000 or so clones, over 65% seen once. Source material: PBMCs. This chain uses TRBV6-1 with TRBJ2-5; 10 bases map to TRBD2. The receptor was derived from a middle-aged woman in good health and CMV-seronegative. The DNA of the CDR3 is TGTGCCAGCAGTTCTAGCGGGAGCGCTTTGGAGACCCAGTACTTC. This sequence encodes CASSSSGSALETQYF.